Presented here are 27 T cell receptor beta chains from one specimen sequenced in a study of T cell repertoires in cytomegalovirus infection. TCRdb recomputed calls from the reads with MiXCR, one row per CDR3 protein. In the table there are 150,000 to 200,000 distinct CDR3 sequences, about 20% of which are singletons. Sequenced input: PBMCs. These TCRs come from a human donor in good health (CMV status not recorded). Some clones in this sample may be carry-over from other donors' samples.

At least ten counts were recorded for this clonotype. This CDR3 reads CASSAHRGSSNEKLFF. As DNA, the CDR3 is TGTGCCAGCAGCGCCCACAGGGGATCGTCTAATGAAAAACTGTTTTTT. This rearrangement joins TRBV7-8 to TRBJ1-4, with 7 bases matching TRBD1. This CDR3 region has 16 residues. V was pared by 5 bases and J by 3 bases, with 9 bases of the junction left unmatched. CDR1 and CDR2 (germline): SGHVS, FQNEAQ.

The rearrangement uses TRBV3-1 and TRBJ1-6; D is possibly TRBD1 (5 bases). CDR3 length: 15 amino acids. The V gene lost 6 bases and the J gene lost 10 bases, with 19 bases spanning the gap. Germline CDR1 is LGHDT and CDR2 is YNNKEL (reference sequence). The CDR3 protein is CASRQNGRVGSPLHF. The CDR3 coding sequence is TGTGCCAGCAGGCAAAATGGCAGGGTGGGCTCACCCCTCCACTTT.

V gene TRBV20-1 combines with J gene TRBJ1-5, with D possibly matching TRBD1 (6 bases). Germline V lookup: CDR1 DFQATT, CDR2 SNEGSKA (reference sequence). The CDR3 is made up of 12 amino acids. Trimming took off 6 bases at V and 3 bases at J, with 9 bases between the two ends. The chain's CDR3 is CSARDNNQPQHF. The CDR3 bases are TGCAGTGCCAGGGACAACAATCAGCCCCAGCATTTT.

The chain couples TRBV5-1 to TRBJ1-5; 9 nucleotides agree with TRBD1. The V gene end was trimmed by 0 bases and the J gene end by 3 bases; junction bases not matched to a gene: 7. CDR1 and CDR2 from the germline V gene are SGHRS and YFSETQ. This CDR3 is built from 17 residues. The chain's CDR3 is CASSLERDRALNQPQHF. In DNA form, the CDR3 reads TGCGCCAGCAGCTTGGAACGGGACAGGGCTCTCAATCAGCCCCAGCATTTT.

This clonotype was counted a few times. The chain employs TRBV6-2 or TRBV6-3 and TRBJ2-1; 10 positions match TRBD2. CDR3 length: 13 residues. Trimming cost V 5 bases and J 15 bases; bases outside gene matches: 10. Germline V gene sequence: CDR1 MNHEY, CDR2 SVGEGT. In nucleotides, the CDR3 is TGTGCCAGCAGTGCCGGGACTAGCGCCCTTGGGTTCTTC. Translated, it gives CASSAGTSALGFF.

This clonotype was counted a few times. CDR3 sequence (DNA): TGTGCCAGCAGTCCAGAGACAGGGTTCGCCAATCAGCCCCAGCATTTT. It specifies CASSPETGFANQPQHF. The chain carries TRBV12-3 or TRBV12-4 and TRBJ1-5; TRBD1 agrees at 7 bases. The CDR3 consists of 16 residues. The V gene end was trimmed by 5 bases and the J gene end by 3 bases; junction bases not matched to a gene: 10.

This clonotype was counted ten times or more. The DNA of the CDR3 is TGTGCCAGCAGCTTACTCAGGAATACGCAGTATTTT. Translating it yields CASSLLRNTQYF. The chain couples TRBV7-8 to TRBJ2-3; no firm D call. Germline V gene data show CDR1 as SGHVS and CDR2 as FQNEAQ. CDR3 length equals 12 residues. The germline V and J ends were trimmed by 2 bases and 7 bases, with 7 bases remaining between them.

This clonotype was seen only a few times. The chain carries TRBV11-3 and TRBJ2-2; tentatively, D is TRBD1 or TRBD2 (6 bases each). Germline CDR1 and CDR2: SGHNT and YENEEA. The V end lost 5 bases, the J end lost 6 bases, and 13 bases lay between the germline ends. The CDR3 spans 14 residues. CDR3 sequence reads: CASSTARGPGELFF. Here the CDR3 DNA reads TGTGCCAGCAGCACGGCCCGGGGGCCCGGGGAGCTGTTTTTT.

The genes are TRBV28 and TRBJ1-4; possibly TRBD1 for D (5 bases). The CDR3 is 16 amino acids. Looked up from germline, CDR1 is MDHEN and CDR2 is SYDVKM. V shed 0 bases and J shed 8 bases, with 16 bases lying between them. CDR3: CASSLWAGGANEKLFF. DNA for the CDR3: TGTGCCAGCAGTTTATGGGCCGGAGGGGCAAACGAAAAACTGTTTTTT.

This clonotype showed up just a few times. This rearrangement joins TRBV6-5 to TRBJ2-7; 7 positions match TRBD2. Germline CDR1 and CDR2: MNHEY and SVGAGI. Trimming at V came to 7 bases and at J to 3 bases, leaving 6 bases not matched to a gene. This CDR3 spans 13 amino acids. The CDR3 region has the DNA TGTGCCAGCAAGCGGGATTTGTTCTACGAGCAGTACTTC. This translates into CASKRDLFYEQYF.

The V and J genes are TRBV9 and TRBJ2-1, with 7 bases that match TRBD2. Germline loops: CDR1 SGDLS, CDR2 YYNGEE. The CDR3 has 15 amino acids. V was pared by 3 bases and J by 4 bases, with 7 bases of the junction left unmatched. The CDR3 reads CASSASGNTYNEQFF. The CDR3 nucleotides read TGTGCCAGCAGCGCAAGCGGGAATACATACAATGAGCAGTTCTTC. Full variable domain (rest looked up from reference TRBV9 and TRBJ2-1): DSGVTQTPKHLITATGQRVTLRCSPRSGDLSVYWYQQSLDQGLQFLIQYYNGEERAKGNILERFSAQQFPDLHSELNLSSLELGDSALYFCASSASGNTYNEQFFGPGTRLTVL.

This clonotype was observed a handful of times. Written as DNA, the CDR3 is TGTGCCAGCAGTTTGAGGGAAGTGTCTGGAAACACCATATATTTT. It translates to CASSLREVSGNTIYF. This chain joins TRBV12-3 or TRBV12-4 and TRBJ1-3; no firm D call. Trimming removed 3 bases from V and 1 base from J, with 10 bases in between. The CDR3 has 15 residues.

The chain couples TRBV9 to TRBJ2-5; 14 bases line up with TRBD2. From germline, CDR1 is SGDLS and CDR2 YYNGEE. Trimming removed 7 bases from V and 5 bases from J; junction bases left unmatched: 13. CDR3 length equals 17 residues. As DNA, the CDR3 is TGTGCCAGCGGCCCCCTGGTGACTAGCGGGGGGGGTGAGACCCAGTACTTC. Translating it yields CASGPLVTSGGGETQYF.

This chain connects TRBV29-1 to TRBJ2-7, with TRBD1 as a possible D gene (6 bases). The V end was cut by 7 bases, the J end by 0 bases, with 16 bases between. The CDR3 extends over 14 amino acids. Germline V CDR1 and CDR2: SQVTM, ANQGSEA. The CDR3 is CSARHRATSYEQYF. DNA for the CDR3: TGCAGCGCCCGACACAGGGCTACCTCCTACGAGCAGTACTTC.

This clonotype appeared a few times. This chain joins TRBV5-1 and TRBJ2-7; D not resolved. The germline V gene encodes CDR1 SGHRS and CDR2 YFSETQ. The CDR3 extends over 15 amino acids. V was trimmed by 7 bases and J by 3 bases, leaving 20 bases between them. The CDR3 loop reads CASRSIDKVFYEQYF. The CDR3 nucleotides read TGCGCCAGCCGCTCCATTGACAAGGTTTTCTACGAGCAGTACTTC.

Ten or more counts support this clonotype. The CDR3 loop reads CASSLRSADTQYF. CDR3 sequence (DNA): TGTGCCAGCAGTCTCCGGAGTGCAGATACGCAGTATTTT. This sequence joins TRBV12-3 or TRBV12-4 and TRBJ2-3; D is ambiguous. V lost 5 bases to trimming and J lost 4 bases, with 10 bases between them. The CDR3 totals 13 residues.

This clonotype was seen more than once but under ten times. The chain joins TRBV7-2 to TRBJ1-2, with TRBD1 identical over 8 bases. Trimming took 5 bases from V and 3 from J; bases not matched to a gene: 2. This CDR3 has 13 amino acids. Germline V gene sequence: CDR1 SGHTA, CDR2 FQGNSA. The CDR3 coding sequence is TGTGCCAGCAGCCGGACAGGGTACTATGGCTACACCTTC. This codes for CASSRTGYYGYTF.

This clonotype was detected a few times. This chain links TRBV9 with TRBJ2-5; TRBD1 aligns across 8 bases. CDR3 size: 15 residues. V lost 0 bases to trimming and J lost 4 bases; unmatched junction nucleotides: 5. Germline CDR1 and CDR2: SGDLS and YYNGEE. CDR3 nucleotides: TGTGCCAGCAGCGTAGATACAGGGGGTTTAGAGACCCAGTACTTC. Protein: CASSVDTGGLETQYF.

This clonotype came up a few times. V and J are TRBV11-2 and TRBJ2-7; unclear D gene. Germline values: CDR1 SGHAT, CDR2 FQNNGV. Trimming took 1 base from V and 0 from J, leaving 10 bases between them. This CDR3 comprises 15 residues. The CDR3: CASSLVELLSYEQYF. CDR3 sequence (DNA): TGTGCCAGCAGCTTAGTGGAGCTACTCTCCTACGAGCAGTACTTC.

J is TRBJ2-3 and V is TRBV29-1; 13 nucleotides line up with TRBD2. Germline assignment: CDR1 SQVTM and CDR2 ANQGSEA. The CDR3 is 15 amino acids. Trimming cost V 4 bases and J 4 bases; bases outside gene matches: 5. Here the CDR3 reads CSVGTSGSWADTQYF. In DNA form, the CDR3 reads TGCAGCGTTGGGACTAGCGGGAGTTGGGCAGATACGCAGTATTTT.

The chain employs TRBV19 and TRBJ2-2; TRBD2 matches 7 bases. Germline CDR1 LNHDA, CDR2 SQIVND (reference sequence). The CDR3 has 14 residues. J gave up 2 bases and V 6 bases, and 3 bases lay outside the gene matches. The CDR3 DNA follows: TGTGCCAGTAGGGCTAGCGGAAACACCGGGGAGCTGTTTTTT. Translating it yields CASRASGNTGELFF.

This chain uses TRBV7-9 with TRBJ2-3, with TRBD1 as a possible D gene (5 bases). CDR3 length equals 14 residues. CDR1 and CDR2 from the germline V gene are SEHNR and FQNEAQ (reference sequence). The V and J ends lost 5 bases and 4 bases respectively, with 13 bases between them. The CDR3 nucleotides read TGTGCCAGCAGCCACACGACAGCAGCAGATACGCAGTATTTT. Translation: CASSHTTAADTQYF. The whole variable domain, remainder taken from reference TRBV7-9 and TRBJ2-3, is DTGVSQNPRHKITKRGQNVTFRCDPISEHNRLYWYRQTLGQGPEFLTYFQNEAQLEKSRLLSDRFSAERPKGSFSTLEIQRTEQGDSAMYLCASSHTTAADTQYFGPGTRLTVL.

This clonotype was counted only a few times. V gene TRBV6-1 combines with J gene TRBJ1-5, with 9 bases that match TRBD1. V was clipped by 7 bases and J by 2 bases; unmatched bases: 6. Germline lookup yields CDR1 MNHNS and CDR2 SASEGT. This CDR3 is built from 15 residues. The CDR3 sequence is CASNGQGSGNQPQHF. The CDR3 nucleotides read TGTGCCAGCAACGGACAGGGGAGCGGCAATCAGCCCCAGCATTTT.

The V and J genes are TRBV6-6 and TRBJ1-2; D might be TRBD1 (6 bases). Trimming took 6 bases from V and 2 from J, leaving 16 bases between them. In germline, CDR1 is MNHNY, CDR2 SVGAGI (reference sequence). The CDR3 has 15 residues. The CDR3 protein is CASSPRQASNYGYTF. The CDR3 nucleotides are TGTGCCAGCAGCCCTAGACAGGCCTCGAACTATGGCTACACCTTC.

This clonotype was recorded a few times. This chain connects TRBV14 to TRBJ2-3; D is undetermined. Germline V gene lookup returns CDR1 SGHDN and CDR2 FVKESK. Deletions cut 1 base from V and 3 bases from J, with 11 bases between. CDR3 length equals 15 residues. CDR3 protein: CASSQGLVTTDTQYF. The CDR3 region has the DNA TGTGCCAGCAGCCAAGGCCTAGTGACGACAGATACGCAGTATTTT.

This clonotype has a count of ten or more. V usage is TRBV12-3 or TRBV12-4 and J usage is TRBJ1-6, with a weak D call TRBD1 (5 bases). The V end lost 3 bases, the J end lost 9 bases, and 12 bases lay between the germline ends. The CDR3 is 14 residues long. The CDR3 DNA is TGTGCCAGCAGTTTGAGATCAGGGATTTCACCCCTCCACTTT. Residues: CASSLRSGISPLHF.

This clonotype was picked up many times. The chain couples TRBV6-2 or TRBV6-3 to TRBJ2-2; 12 bases line up with TRBD2. The CDR3 extends over 17 amino acids. J was trimmed by 5 bases and V by 2 bases; bases with no gene match: 6. CDR1 and CDR2 from the germline V gene are MNHEY and SVGEGT. The CDR3 spells CASSYLTTSGRTGELFF. The CDR3 DNA reads as TGTGCCAGCAGTTACCTCACGACTAGCGGGAGAACCGGGGAGCTGTTTTTT.